The rows below give T cell receptor beta chains drawn from one sample of a study of blood T cell repertoires in COVID-19. Measured with immunoSEQ multiplex PCR; TCRdb has only the in-frame clones, and not every one. Of 250,000 to 300,000 clones listed, approximately 83% are singletons. Sequenced: peripheral blood. These receptors were obtained from a woman in her 70s with acute or convalescent COVID-19. The CDR3 runs from the conserved cysteine through the conserved F or W.

CDR3	length	J	V
CSGARTGNTEAFF	13	TRBJ1-1	TRBV29-1
CASSYTRASKTEAFF	15	TRBJ1-1	TRBV7-8
CASSNSTGSRSGYTF	15	TRBJ1-2	TRBV7-2
CASRPDSGTYQPQHF	15	TRBJ1-5	TRBV6-5
CAVTRGGSEKLFF	13	TRBJ1-4	TRBV12-3/TRBV12-4
CAWSGQTGKRGNTIYF	16	TRBJ1-3	TRBV30
CASSPLQGPQGTQYF	15	TRBJ2-5	TRBV18
CASRLAGANTGELFF	15	TRBJ2-2	TRBV19
CASSLASGYQKNYGYTF	17	TRBJ1-2	TRBV5-4
CASKTAGGPHGELFF	15	TRBJ2-2	TRBV11-3
CASSQEVLAGAGELFF	16	TRBJ2-2	TRBV3-1/TRBV3-2
CASRKTGGSYNSPLHF	16	TRBJ1-6	TRBV5-1
CASSKRTGVGGYTF	14	TRBJ1-2	TRBV6-5
CASSQSRAPYEQYF	14	TRBJ2-7	TRBV23-1
CASSQVGPSGGGELFF	16	TRBJ2-2	TRBV3-1/TRBV3-2
CASSKNTGVNYGYTF	15	TRBJ1-2	TRBV19
CSVDAGTGGQGYTF	14	TRBJ1-2	TRBV29-1
CASSVSGGSYEQYF	14	TRBJ2-7	TRBV2
CASSFGGNNEQFF	13	TRBJ2-1	TRBV5-1
CASSFGPSGGAPDTQYF	17	TRBJ2-3	TRBV5-1
CATRGIYEQYF	11	TRBJ2-7	TRBV28
CASSFRTGYPEAFF	14	TRBJ1-1	TRBV7-8
CASSQPYSSADTGELFF	17	TRBJ2-2	TRBV3-1/TRBV3-2
CASVSRDSLTNYGYTF	16	TRBJ1-2	TRBV19
CASSLPTGGAEAFF	14	TRBJ1-1	TRBV6-5
CAWSTGGSQETQYF	14	TRBJ2-5	TRBV30
CRDGEYEQYF	10	TRBJ2-7	TRBV20-1
CASSQEVQGRKLFF	14	TRBJ1-4	TRBV19
CASSLDRGREQYF	13	TRBJ2-7	TRBV11-2
CASSPRTDGNSPLHF	15	TRBJ1-6	TRBV11-2
CASSSRLAGGETQYF	15	TRBJ2-5	TRBV11-2
CATSDSGTGGQETQYF	16	TRBJ2-5	TRBV24-1
CASSGEDRGRGETQYF	16	TRBJ2-5	TRBV6-1
CASSRSGTGHYGYTF	15	TRBJ1-2	TRBV18
CASGRQGRDTQYF	13	TRBJ2-3	TRBV7-6
CASRDRGRPIYGYTF	15	TRBJ1-2	TRBV19
CASSQRENTIYF	12	TRBJ1-3	TRBV3-1/TRBV3-2
CASSIRTSGGLETQYF	16	TRBJ2-5	TRBV19
CASSFETRSGANVLTF	16	TRBJ2-6	TRBV5-1
CASSAGLAGLSHTDTQYF	18	TRBJ2-3	TRBV9
CASRAGLNEQYF	12	TRBJ2-7	TRBV7-2
CASSGQTGHTEAFF	14	TRBJ1-1	TRBV18
CASGQAGGYTF	11	TRBJ1-2	TRBV7-9